This is a list of T cell receptor beta chains from one sample in a study of CD8+ T cells in alopecia areata. The method was immunoSEQ multiplex PCR; TCRdb's version includes in-frame clones alone and lacks a portion of them. The table has about 200,000 clones, around three fifths seen once; the top ten hold roughly 5%. The sample was CD8+ T cells sorted from blood. The receptors originated from a human donor in good health. CDR3s include the opening cysteine and the closing phenylalanine or tryptophan. The order of the fields is CDR3 DNA, CDR3 protein, D gene, V gene, clone size, J gene. A D gene is named only where the DNA matches it firmly. Clone size appears in some rows only: once, few, many, or a class for an expanded clone.

CDR3nt: TGTGCCAGCAGCCTCGATACCTACGAGCAGTACTTC; CDR3aa: CASSLDTYEQYF; d_gene: .; v_gene: TRBV5-4; abundance: few; j_gene: TRBJ2-7
CDR3nt: TGCAGCGTTGATCACGGCCAGAACACTGAAGCTTTCTTT; CDR3aa: CSVDHGQNTEAFF; d_gene: .; v_gene: TRBV29-1; abundance: .; j_gene: TRBJ1-1
CDR3nt: TGCGCCAGCAGTCAATCCCGAGAGGCGTATCAGCCCCAGCATTTT; CDR3aa: CASSQSREAYQPQHF; d_gene: .; v_gene: TRBV23-1; abundance: .; j_gene: TRBJ1-5
CDR3nt: TGTGCCAAAGGGGGTCAGGGCTACACCTTC; CDR3aa: CAKGGQGYTF; d_gene: .; v_gene: TRBV19; abundance: .; j_gene: TRBJ1-2
CDR3nt: TGTGCCAGCAGCGGGGGACAGGGGGCCTACGAGCAGTACTTC; CDR3aa: CASSGGQGAYEQYF; d_gene: TRBD1; v_gene: TRBV5-6; abundance: .; j_gene: TRBJ2-7
CDR3nt: TGTGCCAGCAGTCACGGGACAGGGAGTTACGAGCAGTACTTC; CDR3aa: CASSHGTGSYEQYF; d_gene: TRBD1; v_gene: TRBV25-1; abundance: .; j_gene: TRBJ2-7
CDR3nt: TGTGCCAGCAGCCCCTGGCAGGGCGGCTCTGGGGCCAACGTCCTGACTTTC; CDR3aa: CASSPWQGGSGANVLTF; d_gene: .; v_gene: TRBV9; abundance: .; j_gene: TRBJ2-6
CDR3nt: TGTGCCAGCAGTTACTCGGGGACTAGCGGCGAGACCCAGTACTTC; CDR3aa: CASSYSGTSGETQYF; d_gene: TRBD2; v_gene: TRBV6-6; abundance: .; j_gene: TRBJ2-5
CDR3nt: TGTGCCAGCGTGGGGACACCCACTTACGAGCAGTACTTC; CDR3aa: CASVGTPTYEQYF; d_gene: .; v_gene: TRBV2; abundance: .; j_gene: TRBJ2-7
CDR3nt: TGTGCCAGCAGCTTAGGGACAGGCTATGGCTACACCTTC; CDR3aa: CASSLGTGYGYTF; d_gene: TRBD1; v_gene: TRBV11-2; abundance: .; j_gene: TRBJ1-2
CDR3nt: TGTGCCAGCAGCGCAGGGCTCTATGAGCAGTTCTTC; CDR3aa: CASSAGLYEQFF; d_gene: .; v_gene: TRBV27; abundance: .; j_gene: TRBJ2-1
CDR3nt: TGCGCCAGCAGCAGACAGGGGAAAGAGACCCAGTACTTC; CDR3aa: CASSRQGKETQYF; d_gene: TRBD1; v_gene: TRBV4-1; abundance: .; j_gene: TRBJ2-5
CDR3nt: TGCGCCAGCAGCCAAGTATTATGGGGCGCAGACACTGAAGCTTTCTTT; CDR3aa: CASSQVLWGADTEAFF; d_gene: .; v_gene: TRBV4-1; abundance: .; j_gene: TRBJ1-1
CDR3nt: TGTGCCAGCAGTTTCCCCGAGAACACTGAAGCTTTCTTT; CDR3aa: CASSFPENTEAFF; d_gene: .; v_gene: TRBV5-4; abundance: .; j_gene: TRBJ1-1
CDR3nt: TGCAGCGTTAGGTGGCGGGATGAGCAGTTCTTC; CDR3aa: CSVRWRDEQFF; d_gene: .; v_gene: TRBV29-1; abundance: few; j_gene: TRBJ2-1
CDR3nt: TGCGCCAGCAGCCGTCTCCCAGGGTCCGACACAGATACGCAGTATTTT; CDR3aa: CASSRLPGSDTDTQYF; d_gene: .; v_gene: TRBV5-1; abundance: few; j_gene: TRBJ2-3
CDR3nt: TGTGCCAGTAGTGACGACAGGGCTTCCTACGAGCAGTACTTC; CDR3aa: CASSDDRASYEQYF; d_gene: TRBD1; v_gene: TRBV19; abundance: few; j_gene: TRBJ2-7
CDR3nt: TGTGCCAGCAGCTTTTTAGGGGGGGGAGTGTCATACGAGCAGTACTTC; CDR3aa: CASSFLGGGVSYEQYF; d_gene: .; v_gene: TRBV5-4; abundance: .; j_gene: TRBJ2-7
CDR3nt: TGTGCCAGCAGTTCTATAGCGGGGGCCCTGTACCAAGAGACCCAGTACTTC; CDR3aa: CASSSIAGALYQETQYF; d_gene: TRBD2; v_gene: TRBV27; abundance: .; j_gene: TRBJ2-5
CDR3nt: TGTGCCAGCAGCGCCCCCGGGACAGGGGTTAATTCACCCCTCCACTTT; CDR3aa: CASSAPGTGVNSPLHF; d_gene: TRBD1; v_gene: TRBV9; abundance: .; j_gene: TRBJ1-6
CDR3nt: TGTGCCAGCAGCGACACAGGGAATGAGCAGTTCTTC; CDR3aa: CASSDTGNEQFF; d_gene: .; v_gene: TRBV6-6; abundance: few; j_gene: TRBJ2-1
CDR3nt: TGTGCCAGCAGCTTAGTGGGACAGGGTCTAGATACGCAGTATTTT; CDR3aa: CASSLVGQGLDTQYF; d_gene: TRBD1; v_gene: TRBV7-9; abundance: .; j_gene: TRBJ2-3
CDR3nt: TGTGCCAGCCATACAGGGGGCGGCGGGGAGCTGTTTTTT; CDR3aa: CASHTGGGGELFF; d_gene: TRBD1; v_gene: TRBV6-5; abundance: .; j_gene: TRBJ2-2
CDR3nt: TGTGCCTGGAGTGCCGGGACTTCGAACACCGGGGAGCTGTTTTTT; CDR3aa: CAWSAGTSNTGELFF; d_gene: .; v_gene: TRBV30; abundance: .; j_gene: TRBJ2-2
CDR3nt: TGTGCCAGCAGTGGGGGGCCTGGGGCCAACGTCCTGACTTTC; CDR3aa: CASSGGPGANVLTF; d_gene: .; v_gene: TRBV2; abundance: few; j_gene: TRBJ2-6
CDR3nt: TGTGCCAGCAGCGTCGGGACAGCTCCCCAAGAGACCCAGTACTTC; CDR3aa: CASSVGTAPQETQYF; d_gene: TRBD1; v_gene: TRBV7-7; abundance: .; j_gene: TRBJ2-5
CDR3nt: TGTGCCAGCAGCTCAGACGGCTATGGCTACACCTTC; CDR3aa: CASSSDGYGYTF; d_gene: .; v_gene: TRBV7-9; abundance: .; j_gene: TRBJ1-2
CDR3nt: TGTGCCAGCAGTTTGAGGACCGCAGGGACCGGGGAGCTGTTTTTT; CDR3aa: CASSLRTAGTGELFF; d_gene: .; v_gene: TRBV27; abundance: .; j_gene: TRBJ2-2